The 2 T cell receptor beta chains below all came from one sample that was sequenced in a study of cytotoxic CD8 clonotypes in ibrutinib-treated CLL. Assay used: immunoSEQ multiplex PCR; TCRdb lists only in-frame clones, some missing. Found here are some 200,000 clones, approximately 79% of them singletons; the top ten hold roughly an eighth. The sample consisted of PBMCs, taken after 12 months of ibrutinib treatment. These receptors all come from a human donor with chronic lymphocytic leukemia.

The chain links TRBV11-2 to TRBJ2-7; D not resolved. CDR3 length: 14 amino acids. Germline values: CDR1 SGHAT, CDR2 FQNNGV. V was clipped by 1 base and J by 1 base, with 8 bases between them. CDR3 sequence reads: CASSLGPVSYEQYF. The CDR3 DNA follows: TGTGCCAGCAGCTTAGGACCGGTATCCTACGAGCAGTACTTC.

This clone was recorded at least ten times. V usage is TRBV5-8 and J usage is TRBJ1-2; a weak D match, TRBD1 (5 bases). This CDR3 has 14 amino acids. V was cut by 0 bases and J by 1 base, with 7 bases left in between. Germline V lookup: CDR1 SGHTS, CDR2 YDEGEE. The CDR3: CASSLGQINYGYTF. The CDR3 nucleotides are TGTGCCAGCAGCTTGGGACAGATTAACTATGGCTACACCTTC. The variable domain in full, with the rest retrieved from reference TRBV5-8 and TRBJ1-2, is EAGVTQSPTHLIKTRGQQATLRCSPISGHTSVYWYQQALGLGLQFLLWYDEGEERNRGNFPPRFSGRQFPNYSSELNVNALELEDSALYLCASSLGQINYGYTFGSGTRLTVV.